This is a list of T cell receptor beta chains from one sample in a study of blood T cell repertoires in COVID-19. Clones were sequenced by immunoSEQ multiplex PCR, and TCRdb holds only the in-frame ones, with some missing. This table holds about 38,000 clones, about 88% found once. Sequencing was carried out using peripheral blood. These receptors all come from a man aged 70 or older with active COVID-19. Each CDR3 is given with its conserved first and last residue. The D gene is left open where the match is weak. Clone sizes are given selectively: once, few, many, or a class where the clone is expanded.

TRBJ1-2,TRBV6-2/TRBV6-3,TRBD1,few,TGTGCCAGCAGTTACTCTCCAGGGGGACAGGCTCGCGGTTACTATGGCTACACCTTC,CASSYSPGGQARGYYGYTF
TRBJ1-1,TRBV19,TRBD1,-,TGTGCCAGTAGTATAAGACCACAGGGGAGCACTGAAGCTTTCTTT,CASSIRPQGSTEAFF
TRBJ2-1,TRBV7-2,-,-,TGTGCCAGCAGCTTAAATAGGGGCAATGGGCAGTTCTTC,CASSLNRGNGQFF
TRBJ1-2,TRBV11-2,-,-,TGTGCCAGCAGCTCGCTATTTCGACGGGCTAACTATGGCTACACCTTC,CASSSLFRRANYGYTF
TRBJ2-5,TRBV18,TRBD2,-,TGTGCCAGCTCACCGACTAGCGGGGTTCGGGAGACCCAGTACTTC,CASSPTSGVRETQYF
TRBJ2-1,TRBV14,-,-,TGTGCCAGCAGCAGGAGGGCAGAGGGGTCCTACAATGAGCAGTTCTTC,CASSRRAEGSYNEQFF
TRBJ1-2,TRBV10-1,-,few,TGCGCCAGCACCCGAGTGACAGCGAACTATGGCTACACCTTC,CASTRVTANYGYTF
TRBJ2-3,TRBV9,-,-,TGTGCCAGCAGCGTAGGAGGGCCAGATACGCAGTATTTT,CASSVGGPDTQYF
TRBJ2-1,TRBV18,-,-,TGTGCCAGCTCACCCATAACTAGATCCAACTCCTACAATGAGCAGTTCTTC,CASSPITRSNSYNEQFF
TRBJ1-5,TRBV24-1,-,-,TGTGCCACCAGTGGCCGCAGGGCTAGCAATCAGCCCCAGCATTTT,CATSGRRASNQPQHF
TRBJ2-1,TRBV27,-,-,TGTGCCAGCAGTTTAGGGAGTGGTTCCTACAATGAGCAGTTCTTC,CASSLGSGSYNEQFF
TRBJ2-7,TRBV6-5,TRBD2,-,TGTGCCAGCAGTTACCGACTAGCGGGAGTTAACGAGCAGTACTTC,CASSYRLAGVNEQYF
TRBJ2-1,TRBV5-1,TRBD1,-,TGCGCCAGCAGCTTGGAAAAGGGGACAGGAGCCAATGAGCAGTTCTTC,CASSLEKGTGANEQFF
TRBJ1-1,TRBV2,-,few,TGTGCCAGCATTCTCCCGGGAACTGAAGCTTTCTTT,CASILPGTEAFF
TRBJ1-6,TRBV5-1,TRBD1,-,TGCGCCAGCAGCCCCACAGGGGCGGATTCACCCCTCCACTTT,CASSPTGADSPLHF
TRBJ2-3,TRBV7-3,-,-,TGTGCCAGCAGCTTAATTGCGGGGTTGGATACGCAGTATTTT,CASSLIAGLDTQYF
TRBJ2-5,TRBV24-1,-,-,TGTGCCACCAGTGATGCTAGACGGGACCAAGAGACCCAGTACTTC,CATSDARRDQETQYF
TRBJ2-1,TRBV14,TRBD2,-,TGTGCCAGCAGCAGAAGAGACAGGGTGTCTAGCGGGGGGGTGGTCAATGAGCAGTTCTTC,CASSRRDRVSSGGVVNEQFF
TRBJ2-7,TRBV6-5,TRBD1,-,TGTGCCAGCAGTTACTCTTGGGACAGCTCCTACGAGCAGTACTTC,CASSYSWDSSYEQYF
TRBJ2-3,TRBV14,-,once,TGTGCCAGCAGCCGCCTACCAGGGGCAAGCACAGATACGCAGTATTTT,CASSRLPGASTDTQYF
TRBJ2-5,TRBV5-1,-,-,TGCGCCAGCAGCTCAGGACAGTATCAAGAGACCCAGTACTTC,CASSSGQYQETQYF
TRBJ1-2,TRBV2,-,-,TGTGCCAGCAGCGCCTACTACTATGGCTACACCTTC,CASSAYYYGYTF
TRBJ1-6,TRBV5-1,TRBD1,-,TGCGCCAGCAGCTCGGACAGGGGATACTCACCCCTCCACTTT,CASSSDRGYSPLHF
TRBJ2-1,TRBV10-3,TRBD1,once,TGTGCCATCAGCCAACATTCGGGACAGGGGGCGGGTGAGCAGTTCTTC,CAISQHSGQGAGEQFF
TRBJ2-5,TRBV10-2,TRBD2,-,TGCGCCAGCAGTGGGGAAGCGGGGGGGCCGATAGAGACCCAGTACTTC,CASSGEAGGPIETQYF
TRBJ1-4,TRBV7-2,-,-,TGTGCCAGCAGCTTGCGGGGGGGGGCAACTAATGAAAAACTGTTTTTT,CASSLRGGATNEKLFF
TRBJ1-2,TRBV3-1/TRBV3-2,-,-,TGTGCCAGCAGCCCCAACGACAGAAACTATGGCTACACCTTC,CASSPNDRNYGYTF
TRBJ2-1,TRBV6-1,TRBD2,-,TGTGCCAGCAGTGAGACTAGCGGGACCCTTAATGAGCAGTTCTTC,CASSETSGTLNEQFF
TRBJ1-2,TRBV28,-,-,TGTGCCAGCACCTCCGACAGACCGCCCTATGGCTACACCTTC,CASTSDRPPYGYTF
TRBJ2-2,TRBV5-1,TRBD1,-,TGCGCCAGCCAGAGACAGGGGGCGGTAAACACCGGGGAGCTGTTTTTT,CASQRQGAVNTGELFF
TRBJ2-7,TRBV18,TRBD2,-,TGTGCCAGCTCACCACCGGGACTAGCGGGGGCCAGCTCCTACGAGCAGTACTTC,CASSPPGLAGASSYEQYF
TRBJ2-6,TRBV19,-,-,TGTGCCAGCAGAGGGACAGGGGCCAACGTCCTGACTTTC,CASRGTGANVLTF
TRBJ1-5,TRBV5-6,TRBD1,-,TGTGCCAGCAGCTTCGGACAGGGGGCGCCTGTCAATCAGCCCCAGCATTTT,CASSFGQGAPVNQPQHF
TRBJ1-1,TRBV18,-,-,TGTGCCAGCTCAACATCATCCCAGGGGAACACTGAAGCTTTCTTT,CASSTSSQGNTEAFF
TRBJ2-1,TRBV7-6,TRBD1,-,TGTGCCAGCAGCCTGACAGGGGCATACAATGAGCAGTTCTTC,CASSLTGAYNEQFF
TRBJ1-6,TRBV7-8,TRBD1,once,TGTGCCAGCAGCTTAGGTGGGACAGGGATTTCACCCCTCCACTTT,CASSLGGTGISPLHF
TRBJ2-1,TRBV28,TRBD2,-,TGTGCCAGCCCCCCAGGGGGGACTAGCGACCCCCTTGAGCAGTTCTTC,CASPPGGTSDPLEQFF
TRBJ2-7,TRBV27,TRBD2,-,TGTGCCAGCAGTTTATCTTTAGCGGGAAGTCCCTACGAGCAGTACTTC,CASSLSLAGSPYEQYF
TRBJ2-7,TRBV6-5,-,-,TGTGCCAGCAGTTACTCTGCGGGGAGCTCCTACGAGCAGTACTTC,CASSYSAGSSYEQYF
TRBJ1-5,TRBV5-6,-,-,TGTGCCAGCAGCTTCGGCAGGGGCCTGTATAGCAATCAGCCCCAGCATTTT,CASSFGRGLYSNQPQHF
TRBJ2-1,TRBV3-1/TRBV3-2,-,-,TGTGCCAGCAGCCAAGTTCCGGGGTCTAGCTCCTACAATGAGCAGTTCTTC,CASSQVPGSSSYNEQFF
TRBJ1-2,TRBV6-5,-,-,TGTGCCAGCAGTTACTCCGAGGGTGTCTATGGCTACACCTTC,CASSYSEGVYGYTF
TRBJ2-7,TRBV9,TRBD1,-,TGTGCCAGCAGCCCCCGACAGGGGCGGTGGTACGAGCAGTACTTC,CASSPRQGRWYEQYF
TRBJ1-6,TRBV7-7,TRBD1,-,TGTGCTAGCAGCTGCTCTATGCCCCCGACAGGGGGCTCCTATAATTCACCCCTCCACTTT,CASSCSMPPTGGSYNSPLHF
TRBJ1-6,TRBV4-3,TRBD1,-,TGCGCCAGCAGCCGAGCCTCCGGGACAGGGAATTCACCCCTCCACTTT,CASSRASGTGNSPLHF
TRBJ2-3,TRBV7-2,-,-,TGTGCCAGCAGCTTAGGAGCGAGCGCTGATCCGCAGTATTTT,CASSLGASADPQYF
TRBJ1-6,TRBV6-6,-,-,TGTGCCAGCAGTTACGGAAGAGGGAGAAATTCACCCCTCCACTTT,CASSYGRGRNSPLHF
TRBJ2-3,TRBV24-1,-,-,TGTGCCACCAGTGATTTGAAGGTCGGCGGGACCACAGATACGCAGTATTTT,CATSDLKVGGTTDTQYF
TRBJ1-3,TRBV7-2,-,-,TGTGCCAGCAGCTTAAGCCCCGGGGGTTTCTGGGACACCATATATTTT,CASSLSPGGFWDTIYF
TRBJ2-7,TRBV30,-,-,TGTGCCTGGAGTGTACTGAGAGAGCAGTACTTC,CAWSVLREQYF
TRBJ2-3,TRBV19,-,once,TGTGCCAGCCGGAAAGGGGGCACAGATACGCAGTATTTT,CASRKGGTDTQYF
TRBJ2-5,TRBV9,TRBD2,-,TGTGCCAGCAGCGTTGGGGCTAGCGGGTCGGCCATCCAAGAGACCCAGTACTTC,CASSVGASGSAIQETQYF
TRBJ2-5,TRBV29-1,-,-,-,CSVDFRGAGWSQYF
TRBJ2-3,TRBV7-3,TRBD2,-,TGTGCCAGCAGCCGGACTAGCGGGTCGGGAGATACGCAGTATTTT,CASSRTSGSGDTQYF
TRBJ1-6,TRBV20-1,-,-,TGCAGTGCTAGTGAGAGAGGATTTAATTCACCCCTCCACTTT,CSASERGFNSPLHF